These 26 T cell receptor beta chains came from one sample sequenced in a study of T cells in Graves' hyperthyroidism and ophthalmopathy (dated by TCRdb to 2018 to 2020). The method behind the library was multiplex PCR. Sequenced using an Illumina HiSeq 2000. The TCR beta CDR3 regions were amplified from RNA transcripts. A first-round RT-PCR of the TCR CDR3 used the HTBI primer set with the Qiagen OneStep RT-PCR kit. Using fastp trimming at Q25 and MiXCR clonotype assembly, TCRdb reanalyzed the public sequencing data and kept in-frame beta chains. Here each entry gathers all rows of one CDR3 protein and keeps the most common genes and DNA. This sample lists 450,000 to 700,000 distinct CDR3 sequences; around 42% were detected once. The ten largest clones represent around 20% of the sample. The specimen sequenced was peripheral blood or thyroid tissue (not recorded which). All receptors come from an adult woman with Graves' disease, either hyperthyroidism or ophthalmopathy (not recorded which).

This clonotype was recorded many times. The junction does not match germline at one end; this may be a read error. This chain links TRBV7-7 with TRBJ2-5; a weak D match, TRBD2 (5 bases). Germline assignment: CDR1 SSHAT and CDR2 FNYEAQ (reference sequence). The CDR3 loop spans 15 amino acids. The CDR3 DNA reads TGTGCTAGCAGCCCAACGGGGAAAAGTAGGGAGACCCAGTACTTC. Translating gives CASSPTGKSRETQYF.

This clonotype was observed at least ten times. This chain links TRBV7-9 with TRBJ1-4; 8 nucleotides align to TRBD1. V was clipped by 5 bases and J by 7 bases; unmatched bases: 9. Germline CDR1 is SEHNR and CDR2 is FQNEAQ (reference sequence). There are 15 residues in the CDR3. CDR3 DNA sequence: TGTGCCAGCAGCCCAGGGGGCAGGGGGAGTGAAAAACTGTTTTTT. Translated, it gives CASSPGGRGSEKLFF.

The chain carries TRBV7-9 and TRBJ2-7; weak D call: TRBD2 (6 bases). The CDR3 length is 13 residues. Germline CDR1 reads SEHNR; CDR2 reads FQNEAQ (reference sequence). V was clipped by 3 bases and J by 5 bases, with 11 bases between them. The CDR3 coding sequence is TGTGCCAGCAGCTTGGAGGGGAGGAACGAGCAGTACTTC. This codes for CASSLEGRNEQYF.

There are a few counts of this clonotype. The rearrangement uses TRBV15 and TRBJ2-1; 13 bases agree with TRBD2. V lost 1 base, J lost 9 bases, and 6 bases stayed unmatched. This CDR3 region has 16 residues. CDR1 is LNHNV, CDR2 YYDKDF, per germline (reference sequence). CDR3 bases: TGTGCCACCAGCAGAGCGACGGGACTAGCGGGAAGTGAGCAGTTCTTC. This gives the protein CATSRATGLAGSEQFF.

The V gene is TRBV20-1, the J gene TRBJ2-7, with D possibly being TRBD2 (6 bases). Germline V gene lookup returns CDR1 DFQATT and CDR2 SNEGSKA (reference sequence). V was pared by 7 bases and J by 3 bases, with 10 bases between. The CDR3 loop spans 11 amino acids. The CDR3 DNA sequence: TGCAGTGGGGAGGTCAACTACGAGCAGTACTTC. This codes for CSGEVNYEQYF.

V is TRBV10-3 and J is TRBJ1-2; TRBD1 matches at 8 bases. V was pared by 3 bases and J by 3 bases, with 9 bases of the junction left unmatched. The CDR3 extends over 16 amino acids. Per the germline V gene, CDR1 is ENHRY and CDR2 is SYGVKD. CDR3 sequence: CAISDMDREVYYGYTF. DNA of the CDR3: TGTGCCATCAGTGACATGGACAGGGAGGTGTACTATGGCTACACCTTC.

This clonotype was found many times. The chain is built from TRBV9 and TRBJ1-2; D remains ambiguous. The CDR3 spans 13 residues. Germline lookup yields CDR1 SGDLS and CDR2 YYNGEE. V dropped 0 bases and J dropped 2 bases, with 5 bases sitting between them. This chain's CDR3 is CASSVVGNYGYTF. The CDR3 DNA is TGTGCCAGCAGCGTAGTCGGGAACTATGGCTACACCTTC.

This clonotype was seen only a few times. The chain joins TRBV29-1 to TRBJ1-1, with D unresolved. The ends were cut back, 5 bases at V and 1 base at J, with 8 bases in the middle. Germline loops: CDR1 SQVTM, CDR2 ANQGSEA. The CDR3 contains 12 residues. As DNA, the CDR3 is TGCAGCGTTCAACGGAAGAACACTGAAGCTTTCTTT. It translates to CSVQRKNTEAFF.

The rearrangement uses TRBV12-3 or TRBV12-4 and TRBJ1-1, with TRBD1 as a possible D gene (6 bases). The V end lost 5 bases, the J end lost 12 bases, and 16 bases lay between the germline ends. The length of the CDR3 is 12 residues. Here the CDR3 DNA reads TGTGCCAGCAGTCCGGGGGGCGAGCAGACTTTCTTT. The encoded protein is CASSPGGEQTFF.

As regards this clonotype: Since a much larger clone is just one base distant, this may be a read error. The rearrangement links TRBV7-2 to TRBJ2-7; TRBD1 matches at 7 bases. This CDR3 is built from 13 residues. Germline V gene sequence: CDR1 SGHTA, CDR2 FQGNSA. The CDR3 coding sequence is TGTGCCAACAGCTTAAACTCAGGGGGCGAGCAGTACTTC. This codes for CANSLNSGGEQYF.

The chain combines TRBV29-1 with TRBJ1-4, with unresolved D. This CDR3 contains 12 residues. With 7 bases removed from V and 8 bases from J, the gap between germline ends came to 14 bases. Germline lookup yields CDR1 SQVTM and CDR2 ANQGSEA. The DNA for the CDR3 is TGCAGCGCGGCTAAAGGAGGGGAAAAACTGTTTTTT. Its protein is CSAAKGGEKLFF.

This clonotype was counted at least ten times. The V gene is TRBV28, the J gene TRBJ1-2; no clear D. This CDR3 is built from 14 residues. Trimming took 1 base from V and 3 from J, leaving 9 bases between them. Germline V gives CDR1 MDHEN, CDR2 SYDVKM. The CDR3 loop is CASSLYNSYYGYTF. In nucleotides, the CDR3 is TGTGCCAGCAGTTTATATAACAGCTACTATGGCTACACCTTC.

This clonotype appeared many times. V gene TRBV6-5 combines with J gene TRBJ1-1; D is perhaps TRBD1 (5 bases). Trimming took off 7 bases at V and 7 bases at J, with 16 bases between the two ends. The CDR3 extends over 13 amino acids. The germline gives CDR1 MNHEY, CDR2 SVGAGI. The CDR3 nucleotides are TGTGCCAGCAACAACGGGACTCTCAATGAAGCTTTCTTT. It yields the protein CASNNGTLNEAFF.

The genes are TRBV7-8 and TRBJ2-7; 12 bases agree with TRBD1. Germline CDR1 reads SGHVS; CDR2 reads FQNEAQ. J was trimmed by 8 bases and V by 0 bases; bases with no gene match: 2. CDR3 size: 14 residues. The CDR3 coding sequence is TGTGCCAGCAGCTTAGCGGGACAGGGGGCCAAGCAGTACTTC. This codes for CASSLAGQGAKQYF. Using reference TRBV7-8 and TRBJ2-7 for the parts outside the CDR3, the full variable domain is GAGVSQSPRYKVAKRGQDVALRCDPISGHVSLFWYQQALGQGPEFLTYFQNEAQLDKSGLPSDRFFAERPEGSVSTLKIQRTQQEDSAVYLCASSLAGQGAKQYFGPGTRLTVT.

The chain recombines TRBV2 with TRBJ1-1; D call uncertain. V lost 1 base, J lost 0 bases, and 9 bases lay in between. This CDR3 is built from 15 residues. Germline lookup yields CDR1 SNHLY and CDR2 FYNNEI. In nucleotides, the CDR3 is TGTGCCAGCAGTGAAGGAATAGGGATGAACACTGAAGCTTTCTTT. Translating gives CASSEGIGMNTEAFF. Combining the CDR3 with reference TRBV2 and TRBJ1-1 gives the whole variable domain EPEVTQTPSHQVTQMGQEVILRCVPISNHLYFYWYRQILGQKVEFLVSFYNNEISEKSEIFDDQFSVERPDGSNFTLKIRSTKLEDSAMYFCASSEGIGMNTEAFFGQGTRLTVV.

On this clonotype itself: The junction shows a germline mismatch at one end, possibly a read error. V is TRBV12-3 or TRBV12-4 and J is TRBJ2-6; 9 bases line up with TRBD1. The CDR3 runs to 13 residues. CDR3 coding DNA: TGTGCCAGTTCCCGGACAGGGGTCAACGTCCTGACTTTC. It codes for CASSRTGVNVLTF.

The V gene is TRBV4-3, the J gene TRBJ1-4, with 10 bases fitting TRBD1. The CDR3 loop spans 17 amino acids. Germline V CDR1 and CDR2: LGHNA, YSLEER. After removal of 0 bases from V and 5 bases from J, the junction contained 6 bases not matched to a gene. The CDR3 nucleotides read TGCGCCAGCAGCCAAGAGGGGAGGGACAGGGGAAATGAAAAACTGTTTTTT. This codes for CASSQEGRDRGNEKLFF.

J is TRBJ1-4 and V is TRBV15, with D perhaps TRBD1 (6 bases). This CDR3 region has 15 residues. Germline CDR1 and CDR2: LNHNV and YYDKDF (reference sequence). The V and J ends lost 0 bases and 3 bases respectively, with 8 bases between them. CDR3 bases: TGTGCCACCAGCAGAGAGACAGGTGCTAATGAAAAACTGTTTTTT. Protein sequence: CATSRETGANEKLFF.

The rearrangement uses TRBV7-2 and TRBJ2-1; possible D gene TRBD2, 5 bases. CDR1 and CDR2 (germline): SGHTA, FQGNSA. V lost 7 bases to trimming and J lost 5 bases, with 15 bases between them. This CDR3 is 14 amino acids long. The CDR3 DNA is TGTGCCAGCACCCGGTCGGCTAGCCACAATGAGCAGTTCTTC. Its translation is CASTRSASHNEQFF.

The chain combines TRBV9 with TRBJ1-6; D is perhaps TRBD1 (6 bases). CDR1 is SGDLS and CDR2 is YYNGEE in the germline V gene. The CDR3 length is 16 residues. V gave up 3 bases and J gave up 7 bases, with 17 bases separating them. The CDR3 protein is CASSDPQGNSNSPLHF. DNA of the CDR3: TGTGCCAGCAGCGACCCCCAGGGGAATTCGAATTCACCCCTCCACTTT.

This clonotype was observed many times. The chain uses TRBV2 and TRBJ2-7; D is perhaps TRBD1 (5 bases). Trimming removed 2 bases from V and 4 bases from J, with 27 bases in between. The CDR3 has 19 residues. The germline CDR1 and CDR2 sequences are SNHLY and FYNNEI. CDR3 DNA sequence: TGTGCCAGCAGTGAATCGGTTGCAGGGTGGCCTCGCAATCGGTACGAGCAGTACTTC. This encodes CASSESVAGWPRNRYEQYF.

This clonotype occurred many times. The J gene is TRBJ2-7, the V gene TRBV5-1; D possibly corresponds to TRBD1 (6 bases). Germline V gene sequence: CDR1 SGHRS, CDR2 YFSETQ. Trimming shortened V by 0 bases and J by 3 bases, and 7 bases separated the two germline ends. This CDR3 is built from 13 residues. The CDR3 coding sequence is TGCGCCAGCAGCTTGGGACAGGTCTACGAGCAGTACTTC. Translating gives CASSLGQVYEQYF.

In this sample, this clonotype turned up once. This chain links TRBV7-4 with TRBJ1-3, with 7 bases lining up with TRBD1. Losses at the gene ends were 5 bases for V and 8 bases for J; bases not matched to a gene: 12. The CDR3 runs to 15 residues. Per the germline V gene, CDR1 is SGHVT and CDR2 is SQSDAQ. For the CDR3, the DNA is TGTGCCAGCAGCCAACTCGGGACAGCTATAGACACCATATATTTT. Amino acids: CASSQLGTAIDTIYF. Together with reference TRBV7-4 and TRBJ1-3, the CDR3 gives the full variable domain: GAGVSQSPRYKVAKRGRDVALRCDSISGHVTLYWYRQTLGQGSEVLTYSQSDAQRDKSGRPSGRFSAERPERSVSTLKIQRTEQGDSAVYLCASSQLGTAIDTIYFGEGSWLTVV.

This chain connects TRBV3-1 to TRBJ1-1, with TRBD1 identical over 7 bases. Trimming cost V 0 bases and J 0 bases; bases outside gene matches: 7. Germline assignment: CDR1 LGHDT and CDR2 YNNKEL (reference sequence). The CDR3 is 17 residues long. For the CDR3, the DNA is TGTGCCAGCAGCCAAGATAATGGCAGGGGGATGAACACTGAAGCTTTCTTT. Translated: CASSQDNGRGMNTEAFF.

The chain recombines TRBV10-1 with TRBJ2-5, with no clear D. The V end was cut by 8 bases, the J end by 0 bases, with 7 bases between. This CDR3 has 12 residues. Germline V gives CDR1 WNHNN, CDR2 SYGVQD (reference sequence). CDR3 nucleotide sequence: TGCGCCAGCGTGGCTAACCAAGAGACCCAGTACTTC. It codes for CASVANQETQYF.

The chain employs TRBV9 and TRBJ2-7, with D possibly matching TRBD1 (5 bases). V was pared by 4 bases and J by 0 bases, with 23 bases between. CDR1 and CDR2 (germline): SGDLS, YYNGEE. The CDR3 has 18 residues. CDR3 amino acids: CASSPMVGRAHSSYEQYF. In DNA, the CDR3 is TGTGCCAGCAGCCCGATGGTCGGCAGGGCTCACTCCTCCTACGAGCAGTACTTC.